These T cell receptor beta chains were read from a single sample in a study of T cells in localized non-small cell lung cancer. The data were produced by immunoSEQ multiplex PCR, yet TCRdb's version contains in-frame clones alone and is incomplete. There are 15,000 to 20,000 clones in the sample; about 89% occur only once, and under 4.5% lies in the top ten. The sample consisted of peripheral blood, taken before any cancer treatment. These receptors were taken from a male donor at least 60 years old with stage II squamous cell lung carcinoma. Both conserved end residues are part of each CDR3. Each record gives: J gene, clone size, D gene, V gene, CDR3 DNA, CDR3 protein. D genes are given only for firm matches. Expanded clones are given a class, and other clones once, few, many or no size at all.

>TRBJ2-7|NA|NA|TRBV30
TGTGCCTGGAGTAGAGGGGGTAATCTTCCGGACTTC
CAWSRGGNLPDF
>TRBJ2-7|NA|TRBD2|TRBV7-9
TGTGCCAGCAGCCTCCGGACTAGCGGTCCCTACGAGCAGTACTTC
CASSLRTSGPYEQYF
>TRBJ2-7|NA|TRBD2|TRBV6-5
TGTGCCAGCACCTCCAGCGGGAGTTGGGAGCAGTACTTC
CASTSSGSWEQYF
>TRBJ1-2|NA|NA|TRBV7-9
TGTGCCAGCAGCTTAAATTCCGCAGGCGGCTACACCTTC
CASSLNSAGGYTF
>TRBJ2-7|NA|NA|TRBV5-1
TGCGCCAGCAGCTTGGCTGCCGTTCGAACCTACGAGCAGTACTTC
CASSLAAVRTYEQYF
>TRBJ2-7|NA|TRBD1|TRBV5-1
TGCGCCAGCAGCTACCTACAGGGGGCCGCATACGAGCAGTACTTC
CASSYLQGAAYEQYF
>TRBJ2-3|NA|NA|TRBV5-4
TGTGCCAGCAGCCCCCGGGATTTCACAGATACGCAGTATTTT
CASSPRDFTDTQYF
>TRBJ2-3|NA|NA|TRBV7-2
TGTGCCAGCAGCGGGGGGCGGGGACGCACAGATACGCAGTATTTT
CASSGGRGRTDTQYF
>TRBJ2-3|NA|NA|TRBV5-4
TGTGCCAGCAGCTCAAGTGATAAGCGGAGCACAGATACGCAGTATTTT
CASSSSDKRSTDTQYF
>TRBJ1-2|once|NA|TRBV5-1
TGCGCCAGCAGCTTCAGGCAGGGTACTGGCTATGGCTACACCTTC
CASSFRQGTGYGYTF
>TRBJ2-2|NA|TRBD2|TRBV10-1
TGCGCCAGCAGTGAGTCAGGACTAGCGGGGGCATACAGCGGCACCGGGGAGCTGTTTTTT
CASSESGLAGAYSGTGELFF
>TRBJ1-1|NA|NA|TRBV11-2
TGTGCCAGCAGCTCCAGACACGGTGAAGCTTTCTTT
CASSSRHGEAFF
>TRBJ1-4|NA|NA|TRBV6-1
TGTGCCAGCAAGAGGTCCGACTCGGTTGAAAAACTGTTTTTT
CASKRSDSVEKLFF
>TRBJ1-2|NA|NA|TRBV2
TGTGCCAGCGGGGGTACACAGGGAAGCTACACCTTC
CASGGTQGSYTF
>TRBJ2-2|NA|TRBD1|TRBV28
TGTGCCAGCAGTAAAACGGGACAGACTTACACCGGGGAGCTGTTTTTT
CASSKTGQTYTGELFF
>TRBJ2-7|NA|NA|TRBV7-9
TGTGCCAGCAGCTTATCCGGCCACTCCGGGATCGAGCAGTACTTC
CASSLSGHSGIEQYF
>TRBJ2-3|NA|NA|TRBV7-5
TGTGTCAGAAGCTTGTTGACAGGGAGAAGACGAGATACGCAGTATTTT
CVRSLLTGRRRDTQYF
>TRBJ2-7|NA|TRBD2|TRBV7-2
TGTGCCAGCAGCTCCAAGTGGACTAGCGGATCCTACGAGCAGTACTTC
CASSSKWTSGSYEQYF
>TRBJ2-7|NA|TRBD2|TRBV27
TGTGCCAGCAGTCATCTAGCGGGAAGCTACGAGCAGTACTTC
CASSHLAGSYEQYF
>TRBJ2-5|NA|TRBD2|TRBV5-4
TGTGCCAGCAGCCACCGACTAGCGGGAGAGGAGACCCAGTACTTC
CASSHRLAGEETQYF
>TRBJ2-1|NA|TRBD2|TRBV5-1
TGCGCCAGCAGCTTGGCACTAGCGGGGAACAATGAGCAGTTCTTC
CASSLALAGNNEQFF
>TRBJ2-5|NA|NA|TRBV7-2
TGTGCCAGCAGCTTCAGGAATTTCGAGACCCAGTACTTC
CASSFRNFETQYF
>TRBJ1-1|NA|NA|TRBV19
TGTGCCAGTAGTCTAGGTCCTGAAGCTTTCTTT
CASSLGPEAFF
>TRBJ1-3|once|NA|TRBV27
TGTGCCAGCAGTTTATCCTACCCCGTCGGAGGGGCTGGAAACACCATATATTTT
CASSLSYPVGGAGNTIYF
>TRBJ2-5|NA|TRBD1|TRBV19
TGTGCCAGTAGCCCCAGGGACAGACCTTCCCAAGAGACCCAGTACTTC
CASSPRDRPSQETQYF
>TRBJ2-3|NA|NA|TRBV29-1
TGCAGCGTTGTAGACAATCCGTACACAGATACGCAGTATTTT
CSVVDNPYTDTQYF
>TRBJ2-7|NA|NA|TRBV5-1
TGCGCCAGCAGCTTTATTTCTATGGAATATTCCTACGAGCAGTACTTC
CASSFISMEYSYEQYF
>TRBJ2-1|NA|TRBD2|TRBV4-2
TGTGCCAGCAGCCAAGATCTGGGTAGCGGGAGGGCCAGGAATGAGCAGTTCTTC
CASSQDLGSGRARNEQFF
>TRBJ2-7|NA|TRBD2|TRBV29-1
TGCAGCGTTGGACTGACTAGCGGGAGAGGTATAAACGAGCAGTACTTC
CSVGLTSGRGINEQYF
>TRBJ2-1|NA|NA|TRBV20-1
TGCAGTGCTAGTTTGTACAATGAGCAGTTCTTC
CSASLYNEQFF
>TRBJ1-5|NA|TRBD1|TRBV5-1
TGCGCCAGCAGCTTGGGAGCAGGGGGGGATCAGCCCCAGCATTTT
CASSLGAGGDQPQHF
>TRBJ2-7|NA|NA|TRBV7-2
TGTGCCAGCAGCCTGGGACATTTCTCCTACGAGCAGTACTTC
CASSLGHFSYEQYF
>TRBJ1-1|NA|TRBD1|TRBV15
TGTGCCACCAGCAGAGATTCGGGACAGGGGACTGAAGCTTTCTTT
CATSRDSGQGTEAFF
>TRBJ2-3|NA|NA|TRBV20-1
TGCATGGTCGGGGGAGCGCAGTATTTT
CMVGGAQYF
>TRBJ2-1|NA|NA|TRBV21-1
TGTGCCAGCAGCAAAGCATTCCAGGGCACAGGGTTCTTC
CASSKAFQGTGFF
>TRBJ1-3|NA|TRBD1|TRBV28
TGTGCCAGCAGTCGACAGGGAACCAACTCTGGAAACACCATATATTTT
CASSRQGTNSGNTIYF
>TRBJ1-1|NA|NA|TRBV27
TGTGCCAGCACCGCCGACAGAATAAGCTTGAAAGAAGCTTTCTTT
CASTADRISLKEAFF
>TRBJ2-3|NA|TRBD1|TRBV9
TGTGCCAGCAGCGCCATAGGGGGCGCGGGCACAGATACGCAGTATTTT
CASSAIGGAGTDTQYF
>TRBJ2-5|NA|NA|TRBV30
TGTGCCTGGAGCTATAGGGGTGAGACCCAGTACTTC
CAWSYRGETQYF
>TRBJ2-1|NA|TRBD1|TRBV19
TGTGCCAGTAGTGGACAGGGAAGGACATACAATGAGCAGTTCTTC
CASSGQGRTYNEQFF
>TRBJ1-3|NA|NA|TRBV4-2
TGTGCCAGCAGCCAAGAGGAGGGTAGCGGTGGAAACACCATATATTTT
CASSQEEGSGGNTIYF
>TRBJ1-2|NA|NA|TRBV6-5
TGTGCCAGCAGTCCGTCTGCGGGGTTTGGCTACACCTTC
CASSPSAGFGYTF
>TRBJ2-2|NA|NA|TRBV11-3
TGTGCCAGCAACCCTACACCGGGCAGGGGAAAAGACACCGGGGAGCTGTTTTTT
CASNPTPGRGKDTGELFF
>TRBJ2-1|NA|NA|TRBV2
TGTGCCAGCAGTGGCTACGAGGCGGGGCTTTTCTTC
CASSGYEAGLFF
>TRBJ1-1|NA|NA|TRBV28
TGTGCCAGCAGTGGGCCACTTCTTGAAGCTTTCTTT
CASSGPLLEAFF
>TRBJ1-4|NA|NA|TRBV15
TGTGCCACCAGCAGAGGGCAGGGACATAATGAAAAACTGTTTTTT
CATSRGQGHNEKLFF
>TRBJ2-3|NA|TRBD2|TRBV7-9
TGTGCCAGCAGTCCCCTACTAGCGGGAGAAGGAGATACGCAGTATTTT
CASSPLLAGEGDTQYF
>TRBJ2-1|NA|NA|TRBV28
TGTGCCAGCAGCCGAACTATGGGGGGAGTCAGCCACAATGAGCAGTTCTTC
CASSRTMGGVSHNEQFF
>TRBJ1-2|NA|NA|TRBV4-2
TGTGCCAGCAGCCAAGATGGAGGGGGAAACTATGGCTACACCTTC
CASSQDGGGNYGYTF